What follows are 19 T cell receptor beta chains derived from one specimen sequenced in a study of molecular identifiers for immune sequencing clone quantification (dated by TCRdb to the late 2010s). Libraries were constructed by PCR. Instrument on record: NextSeq 500. The public sequencing data were trimmed at Q25 with fastp and processed into clonotypes with MiXCR by TCRdb, which kept only in-frame beta chains. Records with the same CDR3 protein are collapsed into one entry carrying the most frequent genes and DNA. The sample contains some 590,000 distinct CDR3 sequences, less than 30% of them found a single time. About 0.81% of the sample goes to the ten largest clones. The sequenced material came from naive CD8+ T cells from blood, with Jurkat cell RNA spiked in. This specimen's cell subset or site label, per the study, means: FACS-sorted CD8+CD4-CCR7+CD45RA+ naive T cells. The receptors derive from a human donor in good health. Some libraries in this study had Jurkat cell RNA spiked in.

A few counts support this clonotype. The chain combines TRBV6-2 or TRBV6-3 with TRBJ2-5, with D perhaps matching TRBD1 (5 bases). The ends were cut back, 7 bases at V and 1 base at J, with 13 bases in the middle. Germline lookup yields CDR1 MNHEY and CDR2 SVGEGT. This CDR3 region has 14 residues. CDR3 bases: TGTGCCAGCAACAAGAGACAGAGCCAAGAGACCCAGTACTTC. This codes for CASNKRQSQETQYF.

This chain connects TRBV5-6 to TRBJ1-2; D uncertain. This CDR3 is 14 amino acids long. Trimming removed 2 bases from V and 3 bases from J, with 11 bases in between. In germline, CDR1 is SGHDT, CDR2 YYEEEE. The CDR3 region has the DNA TGTGCCAGCAGCTTATCCACGGCCTACTATGGCTACACCTTC. This encodes CASSLSTAYYGYTF.

Only a few counts were recorded for this clonotype. This sequence joins TRBV4-1 and TRBJ2-1; D is tentatively TRBD1 or TRBD2 (5 bases each). V shed 1 base and J shed 7 bases, with 14 bases lying between them. Germline V gene lookup returns CDR1 MGHRA and CDR2 YSYEKL. CDR3 size: 15 residues. CDR3 bases: TGCGCCAGCAGCCAAGTATGGGGCGGAGGAAATGAGCAGTTCTTC. Protein: CASSQVWGGGNEQFF.

The chain employs TRBV30 and TRBJ2-5; tentatively, D is TRBD1 (6 bases). The V gene lost 0 bases and the J gene lost 2 bases, with 13 bases spanning the gap. Per the germline V gene, CDR1 is GTSNPN and CDR2 is SVGIG (reference sequence). The CDR3 extends over 15 amino acids. CDR3 DNA sequence: TGTGCCTGGAGTGTTGCGAGGGGGAGTCAAGAGACCCAGTACTTC. This codes for CAWSVARGSQETQYF.

This clonotype was counted many times. The CDR3: CASSGTGSSYEQYF. For the CDR3, the DNA is TGTGCCAGCAGCGGCACAGGGAGCTCCTACGAGCAGTACTTC. The chain recombines TRBV7-9 with TRBJ2-7, with D possibly being TRBD1 (6 bases). Germline lookup yields CDR1 SEHNR and CDR2 FQNEAQ (reference sequence). The CDR3 is 14 residues long. The ends were cut back, 5 bases at V and 0 bases at J, with 11 bases in the middle.

This clonotype was seen a few times. The conserved phenylalanine or tryptophan is not found at the CDR3 terminus, so this likely reflects a read error. J is TRBJ2-1 and V is TRBV4-2; perhaps TRBD2 as D (5 bases). CDR3 length: 15 residues. The germline gives CDR1 LGHNA, CDR2 YNFKEQ. V lost 0 bases and J 9 bases, leaving 15 bases between the germline ends. CDR3 in amino acids: CASSQDTRRRSEQFL. For the CDR3, the DNA is TGTGCCAGCAGCCAAGATACTAGACGGAGGAGTGAGCAGTTCCTC.

This clonotype turned up a few times. V and J are TRBV21-1 and TRBJ2-5; the table gives TRBD2 as D, unverified against the DNA. TRBV21-1 is an annotated pseudogene. There are 18 residues in the CDR3. The CDR3 here is CASSKGRCGGLSQETQYF. For the CDR3, the DNA is TGTGCCAGCAGCAAGGGGAGGTGCGGCGGGTTGAGCCAAGAGACCCAGTACTTC.

This clonotype was recorded many times. V is TRBV7-9 and J is TRBJ2-2; 9 bases are shared with TRBD2. Germline V gene sequence: CDR1 SEHNR, CDR2 FQNEAQ (reference sequence). The length of the CDR3 is 15 residues. V trimming: 4 bases; J trimming: 3 bases; junction bases outside the gene matches: 3. The CDR3 region is CASSSSGRYTGELFF. CDR3 in DNA: TGTGCCAGCAGCTCCAGCGGGAGGTACACCGGGGAGCTGTTTTTT.

This chain links TRBV28 with TRBJ1-1; TRBD1 might be the D (6 bases). Looked up from germline, CDR1 is MDHEN and CDR2 is SYDVKM. V lost 3 bases to trimming and J lost 4 bases, with 12 bases between them. This CDR3 is built from 14 residues. The CDR3 DNA sequence: TGTGCCAGCAGTTTCAGGACAGTGGGCACTGAAGCTTTCTTT. Translated: CASSFRTVGTEAFF.

This clonotype showed up many times. The chain has TRBV5-4 and TRBJ2-7; 7 nucleotides align to TRBD1. The J segment lost 2 bases and the V segment lost 4 bases, leaving 6 bases of the junction unmatched. The CDR3 length is 14 residues. Germline loops: CDR1 SGHNT, CDR2 YYREEE (reference sequence). The CDR3 here is CASSAWDSTYEQYF. CDR3 DNA sequence: TGTGCCAGCAGCGCCTGGGACAGTACCTACGAGCAGTACTTC. Together with reference TRBV5-4 and TRBJ2-7, the CDR3 gives the full variable domain: ETGVTQSPTHLIKTRGQQVTLRCSSQSGHNTVSWYQQALGQGPQFIFQYYREEENGRGNFPPRFSGLQFPNYSSELNVNALELDDSALYLCASSAWDSTYEQYFGPGTRLTVT.

In this sample, this clonotype turned up once. Just one base apart from a much larger clone, this may be a read error. This chain joins TRBV3-1 and TRBJ2-3, with 8 bases that match TRBD2. CDR3 length: 16 amino acids. CDR1 is LGHDT, CDR2 YNNKEL, per germline (reference sequence). J lost 2 bases, V lost 2 bases, and 6 bases had no gene match. The DNA for the CDR3 is TGTGCCAGCAGCCAAATGACTAGCGAATACACAGATACGCAGTATTTT. Translation: CASSQMTSEYTDTQYF.

This clonotype came up many times. The chain is built from TRBV13 and TRBJ2-2, with D unresolved. The CDR3 length is 16 residues. V dropped 5 bases and J dropped 2 bases, with 15 bases sitting between them. Per germline, CDR1 PRHDT and CDR2 FYEKMQ (reference sequence). CDR3 bases: TGTGCCAGCAGCCTTACCCGGGTTCGTAACACCGGGGAGCTGTTTTTT. Translation gives CASSLTRVRNTGELFF.

J is TRBJ2-7 and V is TRBV6-5; the D gene is possibly TRBD1 (5 bases). V lost 6 bases, J lost 3 bases, and 15 bases lay in between. The CDR3 extends over 14 amino acids. Germline V gives CDR1 MNHEY, CDR2 SVGAGI. CDR3 residues: CASRHRSPLYEQYF. CDR3 DNA sequence: TGTGCCAGCAGACACAGGTCCCCCCTCTACGAGCAGTACTTC.

This clonotype was counted once. A much larger clone lies a single base off, so this may be a read error. The V and J genes are TRBV28 and TRBJ2-7, with D unresolved. V dropped 8 bases and J dropped 5 bases, with 13 bases sitting between them. This CDR3 is 12 amino acids long. Germline V gene lookup returns CDR1 MDHEN and CDR2 SYDVKM. This CDR3 is CASSEETHEQYF. As DNA, the CDR3 is TGTGCCAGCTCGGAAGAAACCCACGAGCAGTACTTC.

This clonotype was observed at least ten times. The chain carries TRBV4-1 and TRBJ1-1; D is possibly TRBD1 (6 bases). The CDR3 loop spans 16 amino acids. V was clipped by 5 bases and J by 1 base, with 17 bases between them. CDR1 and CDR2 (germline): MGHRA, YSYEKL. This CDR3 is CASSLHPGATNTEAFF. The CDR3 bases are TGCGCCAGCAGCTTACATCCGGGGGCCACGAACACTGAAGCTTTCTTT.

This chain links TRBV7-2 with TRBJ2-7, with D perhaps being TRBD1 or TRBD2 (5 bases each). CDR1 is SGHTA and CDR2 is FQGNSA in the germline V gene. V lost 1 base and J lost 4, with 11 bases in between. The CDR3 sequence is 14 residues long. The chain's CDR3 is CASSLGLPGYEQYF. The CDR3 coding sequence is TGTGCCAGCAGCTTAGGACTACCAGGGTACGAGCAGTACTTC.

On this clonotype itself: This may arise from a read error, as a much more abundant clone is one base away. The DNA of the CDR3 is TGTGTCAGCAGTTTATCGGGGGGGGCTGGCACAGATACGCAGTATTTT. Translating gives CVSSLSGGAGTDTQYF. This chain uses TRBV27 with TRBJ2-3, with 8 bases identical to TRBD2. CDR3 length: 16 amino acids. Looked up from germline, CDR1 is MNHEY and CDR2 is SMNVEV (reference sequence).

The rearrangement uses TRBV5-1 and TRBJ2-2, with TRBD2 matching over 7 bases. This CDR3 is 16 amino acids long. The germline V gene has CDR1 SGHRS and CDR2 YFSETQ. V lost 7 bases, J lost 0 bases, and 9 bases stayed unmatched. The CDR3 region is CASGGDAGANTGELFF. The CDR3 region has the DNA TGCGCCAGCGGCGGGGATGCGGGAGCGAACACCGGGGAGCTGTTTTTT.

Note on this clonotype: A read error may produce the germline difference seen at one junction end. The chain couples TRBV27 to TRBJ2-7, with D tentatively TRBD1 (6 bases). The CDR3 extends over 13 amino acids. Germline V gene data show CDR1 as MNHEY and CDR2 as SMNVEV (reference sequence). The CDR3 sequence is CAGSMGASYEQYF. The CDR3 region has the DNA TGTGCCGGCAGTATGGGGGCCTCCTACGAGCAGTACTTC.